This T cell receptor beta chain emerged from a study of T cells in Graves' hyperthyroidism and ophthalmopathy. The source material, RNA transcripts, was used to amplify TCR beta CDR3 regions. RT-PCR in the first round (using the HTBI primer set) targeted the TCR CDR3. In TCRdb, the multiplex PCR reads were re-called with MiXCR into one record per CDR3 protein. This table holds roughly 580,000 distinct CDR3 sequences, more than 11% found once. This clonotype was detected ten times or more. This CDR3 is 14 amino acids long. CDR1 is MDHEN and CDR2 is SYDVKM in the germline V gene. V dropped 7 bases and J dropped 2; count of bases not matched to a gene: 7.

This rearrangement joins TRBV28 to TRBJ2-7; 8 positions match TRBD2. Sequenced material: blood. The sequence derives from a woman in her 30s with Graves' hyperthyroidism that later progressed to Graves' ophthalmopathy. The CDR3 coding sequence is TGTGCCAGCACCACGCCGGGACTAGCCTACGAGCAGTACTTC. Protein product: CASTTPGLAYEQYF.